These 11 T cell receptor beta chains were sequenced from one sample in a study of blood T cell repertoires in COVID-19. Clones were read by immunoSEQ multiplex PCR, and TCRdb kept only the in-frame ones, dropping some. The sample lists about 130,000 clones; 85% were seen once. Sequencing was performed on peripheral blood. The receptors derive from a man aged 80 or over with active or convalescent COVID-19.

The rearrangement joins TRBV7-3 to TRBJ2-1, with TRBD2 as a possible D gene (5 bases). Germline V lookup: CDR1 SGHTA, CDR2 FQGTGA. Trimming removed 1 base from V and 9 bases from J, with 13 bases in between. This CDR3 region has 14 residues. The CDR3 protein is CASSLSPGFGEQFF. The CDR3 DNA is TGTGCCAGCAGCTTAAGCCCGGGGTTTGGTGAGCAGTTCTTC.

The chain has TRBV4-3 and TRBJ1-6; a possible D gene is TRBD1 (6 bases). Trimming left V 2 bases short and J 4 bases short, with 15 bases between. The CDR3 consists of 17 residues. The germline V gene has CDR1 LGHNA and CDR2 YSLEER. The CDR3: CASSQTPSQGYNSPLHF. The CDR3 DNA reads TGCGCCAGCAGCCAAACCCCATCACAGGGTTATAATTCACCCCTCCACTTT.

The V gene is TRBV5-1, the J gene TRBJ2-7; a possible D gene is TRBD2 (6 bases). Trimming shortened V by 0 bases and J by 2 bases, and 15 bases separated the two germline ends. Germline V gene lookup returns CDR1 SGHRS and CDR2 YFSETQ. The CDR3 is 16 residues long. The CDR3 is CASSLEVTSLPYEQYF. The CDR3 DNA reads TGCGCCAGCAGCTTGGAGGTGACTAGTCTACCCTACGAGCAGTACTTC.

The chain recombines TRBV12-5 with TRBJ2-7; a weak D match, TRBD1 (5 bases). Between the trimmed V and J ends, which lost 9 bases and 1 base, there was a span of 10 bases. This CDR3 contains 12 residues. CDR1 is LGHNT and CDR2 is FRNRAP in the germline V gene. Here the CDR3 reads CARQGDSYEQYF. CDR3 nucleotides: TGTGCTAGGCAAGGGGATTCCTACGAGCAGTACTTC.

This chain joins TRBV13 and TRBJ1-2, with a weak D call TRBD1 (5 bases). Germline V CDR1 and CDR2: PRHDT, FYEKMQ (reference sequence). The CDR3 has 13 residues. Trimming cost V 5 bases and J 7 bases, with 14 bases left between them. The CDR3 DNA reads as TGTGCCAGCAGCCTGCGGGGGTTCGCTGGCTACACCTTC. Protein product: CASSLRGFAGYTF.

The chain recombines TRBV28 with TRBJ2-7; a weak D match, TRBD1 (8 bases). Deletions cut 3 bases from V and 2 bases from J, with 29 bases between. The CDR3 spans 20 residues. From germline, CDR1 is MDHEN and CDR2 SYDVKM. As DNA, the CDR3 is TGTGCCAGCAGTTTGACAAACCGGGACAGGACGCGTGGACTAGCCTACGAGCAGTACTTC. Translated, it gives CASSLTNRDRTRGLAYEQYF.

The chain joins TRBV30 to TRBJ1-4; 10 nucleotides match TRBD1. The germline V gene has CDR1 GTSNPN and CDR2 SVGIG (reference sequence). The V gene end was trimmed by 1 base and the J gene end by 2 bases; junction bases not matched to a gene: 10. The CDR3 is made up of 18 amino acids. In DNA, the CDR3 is TGTGCCTGGAGTGGCCGGGACAGGGGATTGTGGACTAATGAAAAACTGTTTTTT. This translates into CAWSGRDRGLWTNEKLFF.

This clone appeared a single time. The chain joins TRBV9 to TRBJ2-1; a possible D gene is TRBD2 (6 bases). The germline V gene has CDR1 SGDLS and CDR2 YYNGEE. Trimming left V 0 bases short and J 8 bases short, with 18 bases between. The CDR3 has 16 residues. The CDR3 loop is CASSVARDGSRHEQFF. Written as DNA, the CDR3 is TGTGCCAGCAGCGTAGCACGCGACGGGAGTAGGCATGAGCAGTTCTTC.

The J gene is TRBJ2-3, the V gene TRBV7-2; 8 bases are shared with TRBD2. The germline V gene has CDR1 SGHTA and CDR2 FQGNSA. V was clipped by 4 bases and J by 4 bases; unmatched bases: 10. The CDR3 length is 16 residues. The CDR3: CASSSSGTRFPDTQYF. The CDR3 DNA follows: TGTGCCAGCAGCTCCTCCGGGACTAGGTTCCCAGATACGCAGTATTTT.

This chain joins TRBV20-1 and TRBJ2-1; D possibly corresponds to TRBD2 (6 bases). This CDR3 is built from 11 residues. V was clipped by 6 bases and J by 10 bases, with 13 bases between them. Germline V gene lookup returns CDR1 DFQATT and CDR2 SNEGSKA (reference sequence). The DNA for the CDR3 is TGCAGTGCAACGGACTATCCCGAGCAGTTCTTC. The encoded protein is CSATDYPEQFF.

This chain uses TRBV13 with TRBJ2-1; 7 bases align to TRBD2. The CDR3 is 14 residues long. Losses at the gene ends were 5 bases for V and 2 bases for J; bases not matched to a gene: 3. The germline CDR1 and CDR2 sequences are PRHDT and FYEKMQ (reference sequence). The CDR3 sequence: CASSLGLAYNEQFF. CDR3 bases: TGTGCCAGCAGCCTTGGACTAGCCTACAATGAGCAGTTCTTC.